This record looks at one T cell receptor (beta chain) sequence and its context. This record belongs to a study of blood T cell repertoires in COVID-19. The germline V gene encodes CDR1 MDHEN and CDR2 SYDVKM. Trimming removed 1 base from V and 8 bases from J, with 11 bases in between. This CDR3 has 13 amino acids. Method: immunoSEQ multiplex PCR; TCRdb's copy keeps in-frame clones and lacks some. The table has around 99,000 clones, around four fifths seen once. V and J are TRBV28 and TRBJ1-2; D is uncertain. The clonotype originates from a woman aged 55-69 years with acute or convalescent COVID-19. Sequenced: peripheral blood. The CDR3 protein is CASSLSSIRGYTF. CDR3 sequence (DNA): TGTGCCAGCAGTTTATCGTCAATTCGGGGCTACACCTTC.